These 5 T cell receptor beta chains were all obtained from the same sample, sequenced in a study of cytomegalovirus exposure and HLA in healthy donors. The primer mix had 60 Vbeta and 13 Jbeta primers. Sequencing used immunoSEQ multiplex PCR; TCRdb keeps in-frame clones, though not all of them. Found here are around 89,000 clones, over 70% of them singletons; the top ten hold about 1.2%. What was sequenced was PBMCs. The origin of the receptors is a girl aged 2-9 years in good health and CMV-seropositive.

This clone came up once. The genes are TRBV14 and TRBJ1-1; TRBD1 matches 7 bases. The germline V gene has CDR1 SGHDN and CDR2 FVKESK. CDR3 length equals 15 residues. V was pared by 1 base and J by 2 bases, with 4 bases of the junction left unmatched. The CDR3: CASSQAYRGNTEAFF. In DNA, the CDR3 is TGTGCCAGCAGCCAAGCCTACAGGGGCAACACTGAAGCTTTCTTT.

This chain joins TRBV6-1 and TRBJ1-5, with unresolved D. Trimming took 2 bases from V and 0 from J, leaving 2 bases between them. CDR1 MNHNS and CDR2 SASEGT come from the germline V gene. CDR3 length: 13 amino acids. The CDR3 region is CASSELSNQPQHF. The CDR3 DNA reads TGTGCCAGCAGTGAACTTAGCAATCAGCCCCAGCATTTT.

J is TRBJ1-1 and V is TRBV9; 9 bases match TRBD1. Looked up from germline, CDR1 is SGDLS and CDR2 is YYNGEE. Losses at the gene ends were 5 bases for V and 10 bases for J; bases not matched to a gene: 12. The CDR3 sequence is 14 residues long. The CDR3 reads CASSRPRDRDGAFF. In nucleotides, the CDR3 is TGTGCCAGCAGTCGACCCCGGGACAGGGACGGAGCTTTCTTT.

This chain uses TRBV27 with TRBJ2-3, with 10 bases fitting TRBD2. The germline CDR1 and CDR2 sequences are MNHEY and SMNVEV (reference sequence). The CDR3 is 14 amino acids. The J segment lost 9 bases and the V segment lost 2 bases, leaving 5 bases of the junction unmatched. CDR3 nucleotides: TGTGCCAGCAGTTTACTAGCGGGAGATCGCACGCAGTATTTT. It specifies CASSLLAGDRTQYF.

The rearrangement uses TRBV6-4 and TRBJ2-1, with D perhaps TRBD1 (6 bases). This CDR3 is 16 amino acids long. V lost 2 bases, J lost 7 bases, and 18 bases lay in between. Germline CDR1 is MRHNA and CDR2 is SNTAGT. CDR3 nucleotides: TGTGCCAGCAGTGACACAAGCGGACAGTTTGTGAATGAGCAGTTCTTC. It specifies CASSDTSGQFVNEQFF.